This T cell receptor beta chain was observed in a study of ipilimumab plus nivolumab after autologous stem cell transplantation. On the study more broadly: Typical patient got a handful of ipilimumab doses and roughly 8 nivolumab doses (median).

This clone was seen once. Its antigen is unidentified. Findings and caveats of the study: Authors suggest TCR repertoire, Treg phenotype and gut microbiota support further study.

TCRdb keeps only in-frame clones here, not all; method: immunoSEQ multiplex PCR. The sample consists of 15,000 or so clones, about 72% of them appearing once. Germline lookup yields CDR1 MDHEN and CDR2 SYDVKM. The V gene end was trimmed by 1 base and the J gene end by 4 bases; junction bases not matched to a gene: 14. This CDR3 spans 18 amino acids. Ipilimumab, 1 mg/kg, started 14 to 28 days after autologous transplant. V usage is TRBV28 and J usage is TRBJ1-1; 8 bases fit TRBD1. The TCR sequence derives from a male donor with diffuse large B-cell lymphoma. The specimen comprised PBMCs, sampled in a trial of ipilimumab plus nivolumab as post-transplant consolidation. The chain's CDR3 is CASSLSSFRQGIITEAFF. The CDR3 region has the DNA TGTGCCAGCAGTTTATCTTCTTTCCGACAGGGGATTATCACTGAAGCTTTCTTT. Variable domain in full (rest from reference TRBV28 and TRBJ1-1): DVKVTQSSRYLVKRTGEKVFLECVQDMDHENMFWYRQDPGLGLRLIYFSYDVKMKEKGDIPEGYSVSREKKERFSLILESASTNQTSMYLCASSLSSFRQGIITEAFFGQGTRLTVV.